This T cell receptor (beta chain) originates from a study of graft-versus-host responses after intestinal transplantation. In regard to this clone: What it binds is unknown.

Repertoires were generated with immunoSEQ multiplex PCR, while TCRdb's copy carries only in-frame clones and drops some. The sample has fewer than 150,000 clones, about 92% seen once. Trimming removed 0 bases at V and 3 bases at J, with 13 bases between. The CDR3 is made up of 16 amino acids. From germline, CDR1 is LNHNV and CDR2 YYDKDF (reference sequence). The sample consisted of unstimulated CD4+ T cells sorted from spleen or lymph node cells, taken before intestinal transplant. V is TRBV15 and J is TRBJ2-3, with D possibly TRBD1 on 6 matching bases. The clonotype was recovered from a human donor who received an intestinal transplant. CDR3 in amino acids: CATSRDGIGGTDTQYF. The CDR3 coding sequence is TGTGCCACCAGCAGAGATGGGATAGGGGGAACAGATACGCAGTATTTT.